This TCR beta chain was captured in a study of blood T cell repertoires in COVID-19. Study information: COVID-19 samples collected from the United States, Italy and Spain covered acute and convalescent phases. T cells, B-cell-depleted T cells, or PBMCs provided the cDNA or gDNA that served as material.

Germline lookup yields CDR1 SGHTA and CDR2 FQGNSA. This CDR3 has 15 amino acids. Between the trimmed V and J ends, which lost 2 bases and 1 base, there was a span of 8 bases. The method was immunoSEQ multiplex PCR; TCRdb's version includes in-frame clones alone and lacks a portion of them. The table has approximately 67,000 clones, around 88% seen once. The chain is built from TRBV7-2 and TRBJ2-2; D unclear. This TCR was recovered from a woman at least 80 years old with acute or convalescent COVID-19. Sequenced sample: peripheral blood. The CDR3 loop reads CASSLQYGNTGELFF. CDR3 bases: TGTGCCAGCAGCTTACAATACGGGAACACCGGGGAGCTGTTTTTT. Full variable domain (missing parts from reference TRBV7-2 and TRBJ2-2): GAGVSQSPSNKVTEKGKDVELRCDPISGHTALYWYRQSLGQGLEFLIYFQGNSAPDKSGLPSDRFSAERTGGSVSTLTIQRTQQEDSAVYLCASSLQYGNTGELFFGEGSRLTVL.